Presented here are 18 T cell receptor beta chains from one specimen sequenced in a study of identical twins. MiXCR, applied by TCRdb to the 5' RACE reads, yields one record per CDR3 protein. The table shows under 300,000 distinct CDR3 sequences, with roughly 12% occurring only once. This sample also belongs to another study, concerning yellow fever vaccine responses in identical twins.

The sample taken for sequencing was memory (CD45RO+) T cells sorted from blood. All receptors derive from a woman under 30 in good health.

This clonotype showed up just a few times. The V gene is TRBV12-3 or TRBV12-4, the J gene TRBJ1-5, with TRBD1 identical over 7 bases. V was pared by 6 bases and J by 3 bases, with 5 bases of the junction left unmatched. CDR3 length equals 14 residues. This CDR3 is CASSLDRVNQPQHF. The CDR3 region has the DNA TGTGCCAGCAGCCTCGACAGGGTCAATCAGCCCCAGCATTTT.

The V call is TRBV6-1, the J call TRBJ1-3; 10 bases align to TRBD1. CDR3 length equals 15 residues. The germline V gene encodes CDR1 MNHNS and CDR2 SASEGT. The trim removed 6 bases at V and 2 bases at J, leaving 4 bases unmatched. In DNA form, the CDR3 reads TGTGCCAGCAGAACGGGACAGGGGACTGGAAACACCATATATTTT. Its translation is CASRTGQGTGNTIYF.

V and J are TRBV3-1 and TRBJ1-6, with TRBD1 identical over 7 bases. The V segment lost 3 bases and the J segment 1 base; nucleotides outside the gene matches: 9. Germline V gives CDR1 LGHDT, CDR2 YNNKEL (reference sequence). The CDR3 spans 18 residues. The CDR3 loop is CASSQTGQQPSYNSPLHF. The CDR3 nucleotides read TGTGCCAGCAGCCAGACGGGACAGCAACCTTCCTATAATTCACCCCTCCACTTT.

V usage is TRBV3-1 and J usage is TRBJ1-1; unclear D gene. Germline CDR1 LGHDT, CDR2 YNNKEL (reference sequence). CDR3 length equals 14 residues. V shed 3 bases and J shed 1 base, with 9 bases lying between them. The CDR3 DNA reads as TGTGCCAGCAGCCAGACCGTACAGAACACTGAAGCTTTCTTT. Amino acid sequence: CASSQTVQNTEAFF.

This clonotype has a handful of counts. The CDR3 coding sequence is TGTGCCAGCAGCAGGGGGGACAAAGGGACTGGGGAGCAGTACTTC. Encoded protein: CASSRGDKGTGEQYF. The V call is TRBV5-5, the J call TRBJ2-7, with D perhaps matching TRBD1 or TRBD2 (6 bases each). CDR1 and CDR2 (germline): SGHKS, YYEKEE (reference sequence). The CDR3 spans 15 residues. Deletions cut 4 bases from V and 7 bases from J, with 21 bases between.

This chain joins TRBV5-1 and TRBJ1-5; 7 bases match TRBD1. This CDR3 has 15 residues. Trimming at V came to 2 bases and at J to 4 bases, leaving 6 bases not matched to a gene. The germline CDR1 and CDR2 sequences are SGHRS and YFSETQ. The CDR3 spells CASSFTGEPNQPQHF. The CDR3 DNA sequence: TGCGCCAGCAGCTTTACAGGGGAACCGAATCAGCCCCAGCATTTT.

This clonotype was seen at least ten times. The gene calls are TRBV5-1 and TRBJ2-2, with 8 bases aligning to TRBD2. Germline V gene data show CDR1 as SGHRS and CDR2 as YFSETQ. The CDR3 sequence is 14 residues long. J gave up 3 bases and V 3 bases, and 1 base lay outside the gene matches. This chain's CDR3 is CASSSLADTGELFF. The CDR3 bases are TGCGCCAGCAGCTCACTAGCGGACACCGGGGAGCTGTTTTTT. The full variable domain, with the rest looked up from reference TRBV5-1 and TRBJ2-2, is KAGVTQTPRYLIKTRGQQVTLSCSPISGHRSVSWYQQTPGQGLQFLFEYFSETQRNKGNFPGRFSGRQFSNSRSEMNVSTLELGDSALYLCASSSLADTGELFFGEGSRLTVL.

The genes are TRBV20-1 and TRBJ2-4; tentative D call: TRBD2 (5 bases). The CDR3 is made up of 15 amino acids. Germline V gives CDR1 DFQATT, CDR2 SNEGSKA (reference sequence). Trimming cost V 5 bases and J 1 base, with 15 bases left between them. Here the CDR3 DNA reads TGCAGTGCTCCGGGGTTTAGTAGTGCCAAAAACATTCAGTACTTC. Protein sequence: CSAPGFSSAKNIQYF.

This clonotype has a handful of counts. This chain links TRBV7-3 with TRBJ2-3; 10 nucleotides align to TRBD2. This CDR3 is 15 amino acids long. Germline values: CDR1 SGHTA, CDR2 FQGTGA. With V trimmed by 5 bases and J by 2 bases, 4 bases remained unmatched. The CDR3 protein is CASSPLAGVTDTQYF. Here the CDR3 DNA reads TGTGCCAGCAGCCCCCTAGCGGGGGTCACAGATACGCAGTATTTT.

This clonotype occurred a few times. The DNA for the CDR3 is TGTGCCAGCAGCCCCCTGGGGACAGGGAATTCACCCCTCCACTTT. It is translated as CASSPLGTGNSPLHF. This rearrangement joins TRBV9 to TRBJ1-6; TRBD1 aligns across 9 bases. V shed 4 bases, J shed 7 bases, and the junction held 6 bases outside the gene matches. CDR1 is SGDLS and CDR2 is YYNGEE in the germline V gene. The CDR3 sequence is 15 residues long. The variable domain in full, completed from reference TRBV9 and TRBJ1-6, reads DSGVTQTPKHLITATGQRVTLRCSPRSGDLSVYWYQQSLDQGLQFLIQYYNGEERAKGNILERFSAQQFPDLHSELNLSSLELGDSALYFCASSPLGTGNSPLHFGNGTRLTVT.

In its sample, this clonotype was seen a few times. CDR3 sequence: CASSRGGYQETQYF. The CDR3 nucleotides read TGTGCCAGCAGCCGCGGGGGATACCAAGAGACCCAGTACTTC. This chain uses TRBV11-1 with TRBJ2-5, with 7 positions matching TRBD2. The CDR3 contains 14 residues. V trimming: 5 bases; J trimming: 0 bases; junction bases outside the gene matches: 3. Germline CDR1 SGHAT, CDR2 FQDESV (reference sequence).

A few counts support this clonotype. The chain uses TRBV28 and TRBJ2-3; 12 nucleotides match TRBD2. The CDR3 loop spans 16 amino acids. The trim removed 7 bases at V and 5 bases at J, leaving 10 bases unmatched. Germline V gene data show CDR1 as MDHEN and CDR2 as SYDVKM. CDR3 sequence (DNA): TGTGCCAGCAACCTACGGACTAGCGGGGTCAGAGATACGCAGTATTTT. Translated: CASNLRTSGVRDTQYF.

On this clonotype itself: This may be a read error: a much more frequent sequence differs by one nucleotide. The chain couples TRBV28 to TRBJ1-5, with no clear D. The V gene's germline CDR1 is MDHEN and CDR2 SYDVKM. This CDR3 has 19 residues. The CDR3 coding sequence is TGTGTCAGCACTCCCCCCCTTTATAAGCGGACCTGTAGCAATCAGCCCCAGCATTTT. This encodes CVSTPPLYKRTCSNQPQHF.

The V and J genes are TRBV12-3 or TRBV12-4 and TRBJ1-5; tentative D call: TRBD1 (5 bases). V dropped 6 bases and J dropped 0 bases, with 15 bases sitting between them. This CDR3 comprises 16 residues. CDR3 loop: CASSSGLSTSNQPQHF. The CDR3 DNA sequence: TGTGCCAGCAGCTCGGGACTCTCGACTAGCAATCAGCCCCAGCATTTT.

The J gene is TRBJ2-5, the V gene TRBV5-4; TRBD2 agrees at 11 bases. The germline V gene has CDR1 SGHNT and CDR2 YYREEE (reference sequence). The CDR3 length is 15 residues. V shed 2 bases and J 3 bases; nucleotides not matched to a gene: 3. CDR3 nucleotide sequence: TGTGCCAGCAGCTTCCCACTAGCGGGGGAAGAGACCCAGTACTTC. It is translated as CASSFPLAGEETQYF.

The chain employs TRBV4-2 and TRBJ2-1, with TRBD2 matching over 10 bases. Germline trimming cut 0 bases from V and 3 bases from J; bases unmatched to any gene: 5. This CDR3 has 17 residues. Germline-derived CDR1 and CDR2 are LGHNA and YNFKEQ. For the CDR3, the DNA is TGTGCCAGCAGCCAAGAGCCCGGGACTAGCGTCTACAATGAGCAGTTCTTC. Its translation: CASSQEPGTSVYNEQFF.

The chain is built from TRBV6-5 and TRBJ2-7; D tentatively reads TRBD1 or TRBD2 (6 bases each). CDR1 MNHEY and CDR2 SVGAGI come from the germline V gene. V gave up 0 bases and J gave up 7 bases, with 16 bases separating them. There are 15 residues in the CDR3. Written as DNA, the CDR3 is TGTGCCAGCAGTTACTCGTCCGGGGGAACAGGGGAGCAGTACTTC. This codes for CASSYSSGGTGEQYF.

The table lists this clonotype with a few counts. The chain uses TRBV7-9 and TRBJ1-2; D remains unclear. Trimming stripped 7 bases from V and 8 bases from J, with 20 bases between. The CDR3 runs to 14 residues. Germline V lookup: CDR1 SEHNR, CDR2 FQNEAQ (reference sequence). CDR3 loop: CASTPGRGTAGYTF. In nucleotides, the CDR3 is TGTGCCAGCACCCCAGGCCGGGGTACAGCCGGCTACACCTTC.